Listed below are T cell receptor beta chains from one sample, sequenced in a study of blood T cell repertoires in COVID-19. Sequencing was performed with immunoSEQ multiplex PCR; in TCRdb, only in-frame clones are kept and a portion is missing. The table has about 480,000 clones, around 90% seen once. The sample comprised peripheral blood. The source is a woman between 45 and 65 years old with COVID-19, enrolled during active disease. CDR3s include the opening cysteine and the closing phenylalanine or tryptophan. A D gene is named only where the DNA matches it firmly. Part of the rows lack a size; the others show once, few, many or a class for expanded clones.

d_call j_call v_call clone_size cdr3_nt cdr3_aa
TRBD1 TRBJ2-5 TRBV12-5 NA TGTGCTAGTGGTTTGGTACAGGGACAGGGATTAGGGGAGACCCAGTACTTC CASGLVQGQGLGETQYF
NA TRBJ1-5 TRBV7-2 NA TGTGCCAGCAGCTTATGGGGTCTCGGACAGAGATTTAGCAATCAGCCCCAGCATTTT CASSLWGLGQRFSNQPQHF
NA TRBJ1-1 TRBV28 few TGTGCCAGCAGGGGCAGGGGGAACACTGAAGCTTTCTTT CASRGRGNTEAFF
NA TRBJ2-7 TRBV27 NA TGTGCCAGCAGTCTAATGGGGGGTTTATTCTACGAGCAGTACTTC CASSLMGGLFYEQYF
TRBD1 TRBJ1-2 TRBV2 NA TGTGCCAGCACCAGGGGGACAGGGTGGTTGGATGGCTACACCTTC CASTRGTGWLDGYTF
NA TRBJ2-7 TRBV7-9 NA TGTGCCAGCAGCCACCCAGGCGAGCAGTACTTC CASSHPGEQYF
NA TRBJ1-1 TRBV30 NA TGTGCCTGGGAGGTAGTAACTGAAGCTTTCTTT CAWEVVTEAFF
NA TRBJ1-1 TRBV6-6 NA TGTGCCAGCAGCGAAGTGGGGCCCCACACTGAAGCTTTCTTT CASSEVGPHTEAFF
NA TRBJ1-1 TRBV5-6 NA TGTGCCAGCAGGCCTACAGGGAACACTGAAGCTTTCTTT CASRPTGNTEAFF
NA TRBJ2-2 TRBV7-9 NA TGTGCCAGCCTCCCCGGGGCGGGACCGAACACCGGGGAGCTGTTTTTT CASLPGAGPNTGELFF
NA TRBJ1-6 TRBV27 NA TGTGCCAGCAGGCTGGCGGGATCCTATAATTCACCCCTCCACTTT CASRLAGSYNSPLHF
NA TRBJ1-2 TRBV21-1 NA TGTGCCAGCAGCCCAAGGACAGGGGAAACGAACTATGGCTACACCTTC CASSPRTGETNYGYTF
NA TRBJ1-2 TRBV7-9 few TGTGCCAGCAGCCCGGACAGCTATGGCTACACCTTC CASSPDSYGYTF
NA TRBJ1-4 TRBV15 NA TGTGCCACCAGCATAAAAGGGGAAAGGGCGAAACTGTTTTTT CATSIKGERAKLFF
TRBD1 TRBJ2-3 TRBV9 NA TGTGCCAGCAGCGTAGGACAGGGACGAGATACGCAGTATTTT CASSVGQGRDTQYF
TRBD2 TRBJ2-5 TRBV5-4 NA TGTGCCAGCAGCTTGGCCAGCGGGGGGCCGGAGGAGACCCAGTACTTC CASSLASGGPEETQYF
NA TRBJ1-1 TRBV6-5 once TGTGCCAGCAGCCCCGGGCGGGCTGCTGAAGCTTTCTTT CASSPGRAAEAFF
NA TRBJ2-1 TRBV29-1 NA TGCAGCGTTGAAGTCTACAGCTACAATGAGCAGTTCTTC CSVEVYSYNEQFF
NA TRBJ1-1 TRBV3-1/TRBV3-2 many TGTGCCAGCAGCGATAGGGGGGGGAACACTGAAGCTTTCTTT CASSDRGGNTEAFF
NA TRBJ2-1 TRBV29-1 once TGCAGCGTTTCTTCGGCTAGGCCCTACAATGAGCAGTTCTTC CSVSSARPYNEQFF
TRBD2 TRBJ2-2 TRBV4-1 NA TGCGCCAGCAGCCTACACGACGGCGGGGGGCCCACCGGGGAGCTGTTTTTT CASSLHDGGGPTGELFF
TRBD2 TRBJ2-3 TRBV24-1 NA TGTGCCACCAGTAGCACGGCCGGGAGGATAGATACGCAGTATTTT CATSSTAGRIDTQYF
NA TRBJ1-4 TRBV27 NA TGTGCCAGCAGTTCCGGTAAACAGGGAGAGTGGAGCAATGAAAAACTGTTTTTT CASSSGKQGEWSNEKLFF
NA TRBJ2-2 TRBV5-1 NA TGCGCCAGCAGCTTAGGCCTGCAGGTCGGGGAGCTGTTTTTT CASSLGLQVGELFF
NA TRBJ1-5 TRBV6-4 NA TGTGCCCCCCAACGCGGAAAGGATCGTAGCAATCAGCCCCAGCATTTT CAPQRGKDRSNQPQHF
NA TRBJ2-1 TRBV29-1 NA TGCAGCGTTGAAAGGGGAATGAATGAGCAGTTCTTC CSVERGMNEQFF
NA TRBJ1-1 TRBV4-2 NA TGTGCCAGCAGCCAACCCCCAGGGATCGGCACTGAAGCTTTCTTT CASSQPPGIGTEAFF
NA TRBJ1-2 TRBV18 NA TGTGCCAGCTCACCCCAGATTCAAGCTAACTATGGCTACACCTTC CASSPQIQANYGYTF
NA TRBJ1-3 TRBV19 NA TGTGCCAGCCAACTAACTGGAAACACCATATATTTT CASQLTGNTIYF
NA TRBJ2-7 TRBV5-1 NA TGCGCCAGCAGCTTGGTTACTGGGCTTCGGGGTTCCTACGAGCAGTACTTC CASSLVTGLRGSYEQYF
TRBD1 TRBJ2-3 TRBV5-1 NA TGCGCCAGCAGCTTGGAGGGACAGGGGGCATCAGATACGCAGTATTTT CASSLEGQGASDTQYF
NA TRBJ2-2 TRBV13 NA TGTGCCAGCAGCTCTCGCGGGACGAACACCGGGGAGCTGTTTTTT CASSSRGTNTGELFF
NA TRBJ1-1 TRBV6-6 once TGTGCCATTTACAGGGACACTGAAGCTTTCTTT CAIYRDTEAFF
TRBD1 TRBJ2-7 TRBV6-2/TRBV6-3 NA TGTGCCAGCAGCGCCGGGACAGGGGACCCACGAATGTCCTACGAGCAGTACTTC CASSAGTGDPRMSYEQYF
TRBD2 TRBJ2-7 TRBV3-1/TRBV3-2 NA TGTGCCAGCAGCCAAGATAGCGGGGGGTTGAGAGAGCAGTACTTC CASSQDSGGLREQYF
TRBD1 TRBJ1-4 TRBV27 NA TGTGCCAGCAGTTTGGGGACAGGGTACTCTTATGAAAAACTGTTTTTT CASSLGTGYSYEKLFF
TRBD1 TRBJ2-7 TRBV6-2/TRBV6-3 NA TGTGCCAGCAGTTTGACAGGGTCTCTATACGAGCAGTACTTC CASSLTGSLYEQYF
TRBD1 TRBJ1-1 TRBV19 once TGTGCCAGCCGCCGGGTAACAGGGGGGGAAGCTTTCTTT CASRRVTGGEAFF
TRBD1 TRBJ1-2 TRBV6-5 NA TGTGCCAGCATCCGGACAGGGGCTTGGGGCTACACCTTC CASIRTGAWGYTF
TRBD2 TRBJ2-3 TRBV4-1 NA TGCGCCAGCAGCCTTTATAGCGGGGGGGCCTTAGATACGCAGTATTTT CASSLYSGGALDTQYF
NA TRBJ1-1 TRBV9 NA TGTGCCAGCAGCGCCGTGGCACCGAACACTGAAGCTTTCTTT CASSAVAPNTEAFF
NA TRBJ1-3 TRBV11-1 NA TGTGCCAGCAGCTCGGCCCAGACCAGGAACACCATATATTTT CASSSAQTRNTIYF
NA TRBJ1-3 TRBV12-3/TRBV12-4 NA TGTGCCAGCAGTTCCTCAAACACCATATATTTT CASSSSNTIYF
NA TRBJ1-1 TRBV28 NA TGTGCCAGCAGTTTATATGGCAGACTGGGAGCTTTCTTT CASSLYGRLGAFF
TRBD2 TRBJ2-7 TRBV5-4 NA TGTGCCAGCAGCCCTGCAGGACTAGCGGGCTTATACGAGCAGTACTTC CASSPAGLAGLYEQYF